This T cell receptor beta chain originates from a study of CXCR3-negative and CXCR3-positive naive CD8 T cells. The CDR3 runs to 15 residues. Germline CDR1 is MGHRA and CDR2 is YSYEKL. Points from the study as a whole: Against CXCR3-negative naive cells, CXCR3-positive naive cells showed more hydrophobic TRB CDR3s. The naive subsets expressed comparable surface CD5, and the authors inferred TCR strength from TRB CDR3 properties.

In regard to this clonotype: Its specificity is not known.

Preparation of TRB cDNA libraries relied on 5' RACE carrying UMI labels. TCRdb re-called the 5' RACE reads and catalogs CDR3 proteins one per entry, DNA excluded. The table for this sample gives 50,000 to 60,000 distinct CDR3 sequences. Sorting was done in triplicate for each CD8+ T cell subset (300,000 cells each). Identification of naive CD8+ T cells rested on CD45RO-CCR7+CD27+CD95- status. The sequenced sample consisted of naive CXCR3- CD8+ T cells from blood. Subset noted: CD45RO-CCR7+CD27+CD95- naive CD8+ T cells lacking CXCR3 (TNR3-). This receptor was identified in a human donor in good health. Some clones in this sample may be carry-over from other donors' samples. V and J are TRBV4-1 and TRBJ2-7; TCRdb selects TRBD1, and the lack of DNA leaves this call unchecked. Here the CDR3 reads CASSQEPGTGAEQYF.